A single T cell receptor (beta chain) is shown here with its context. Germline CDR1 is SGDLS and CDR2 is YYNGEE. CDR3 size: 17 residues. Trimming removed 0 bases from V and 12 bases from J, with 25 bases in between. Primers included in the PCR were 60 Vbeta and 13 Jbeta primers. The method was immunoSEQ multiplex PCR; TCRdb's version includes in-frame clones alone and lacks a portion of them. The sample consists of about 130,000 clones, over 70% of them appearing once. The sample belongs to a study of cytomegalovirus exposure and HLA in healthy donors. This sequence joins TRBV9 and TRBJ2-4; D might be TRBD2 (6 bases). The sample consisted of PBMCs. This TCR was recovered from a woman aged 40 to 50 in good health and CMV-seronegative. DNA of the CDR3: TGTGCCAGCAGCGTAGGGGGCATCTCGGGACTCGGCGACAGTCAGTACTTC. Translated, it gives CASSVGGISGLGDSQYF.